One and the same sample provided the 10 T cell receptor beta chains below, sequenced in a study of OX40 agonist ivuxolimab in advanced cancers. Sequenced by immunoSEQ multiplex PCR; TCRdb stores in-frame clones only, minus some. The sample holds 60,000 to 80,000 clones, roughly 88% seen once. Here the sequenced sample was CD4+ or CD8+ T cells sorted from blood, taken in a trial of the OX40 agonist ivuxolimab. All receptors come from an adult with an advanced solid tumor such as melanoma, head and neck, liver or kidney cancer.

V usage is TRBV7-2 and J usage is TRBJ2-5, with D hard to call. Trimming took off 5 bases at V and 1 base at J, with 11 bases between the two ends. This CDR3 contains 14 residues. Germline V gene data show CDR1 as SGHTA and CDR2 as FQGNSA. Here the CDR3 DNA reads TGTGCCAGCAGCCCAACGGCTATCCAAGAGACCCAGTACTTC. It yields the protein CASSPTAIQETQYF.

For the CDR3, the DNA is TGTGCCAGCAGTTTTATGAAGAACACTGAAGCTTTCTTT. Its protein is CASSFMKNTEAFF. The rearrangement uses TRBV11-3 and TRBJ1-1; D not resolved. This CDR3 comprises 13 residues. Trimming pared 6 bases from V and 1 base from J, leaving 9 bases between. Germline loops: CDR1 SGHNT, CDR2 YENEEA.

V and J are TRBV11-3 and TRBJ2-5; the D gene could be TRBD1 or TRBD2 (6 bases each). The V and J ends lost 1 base and 7 bases respectively, with 10 bases between them. This CDR3 is built from 13 residues. Germline lookup yields CDR1 SGHNT and CDR2 YENEEA. The CDR3 spells CASSLAQGGTQYF. The CDR3 region has the DNA TGTGCCAGCAGCTTAGCACAGGGAGGGACCCAGTACTTC.

The table lists this clone with a few counts. The V call is TRBV9, the J call TRBJ1-1; D gene ambiguous. The germline V and J ends were trimmed by 4 bases and 1 base, with 11 bases remaining between them. In germline, CDR1 is SGDLS, CDR2 YYNGEE. The CDR3 length is 14 residues. In nucleotides, the CDR3 is TGTGCCAGCAGCCCCAACCCGGGGAACACTGAAGCTTTCTTT. Translation: CASSPNPGNTEAFF.

The V call is TRBV5-1, the J call TRBJ2-7; 7 bases align to TRBD2. CDR1 SGHRS and CDR2 YFSETQ come from the germline V gene. J lost 5 bases, V lost 4 bases, and 9 bases had no gene match. The CDR3 length is 14 residues. The CDR3 reads CASSPSAGKNEQYF. Here the CDR3 DNA reads TGCGCCAGCAGCCCCTCAGCGGGAAAGAACGAGCAGTACTTC.

V is TRBV28 and J is TRBJ2-2; no reliable D call. This CDR3 is built from 13 residues. Trimming removed 7 bases from V and 7 bases from J, with 13 bases in between. Germline V gives CDR1 MDHEN, CDR2 SYDVKM. CDR3 nucleotides: TGTGCCAGCACCACCGACCCGGACGGGGAGCTGTTTTTT. Its translation is CASTTDPDGELFF.

This clone was detected only a few times. The V call is TRBV7-9, the J call TRBJ1-4; D not certain. Germline CDR1 reads SEHNR; CDR2 reads FQNEAQ (reference sequence). This CDR3 spans 13 amino acids. Trimming removed 1 base at V and 8 bases at J, with 8 bases between. CDR3 sequence (DNA): TGTGCCAGCAGCTTAGAAATTGACGAAAAACTGTTTTTT. Amino acid sequence: CASSLEIDEKLFF.

The V call is TRBV6-1, the J call TRBJ1-3; perhaps TRBD1 as D (5 bases). The CDR3 totals 14 residues. Germline V gene data show CDR1 as MNHNS and CDR2 as SASEGT. V lost 7 bases, J lost 2 bases, and 12 bases lay in between. CDR3 region: CASTGAATGNTIYF. CDR3 bases: TGTGCCAGCACTGGGGCGGCGACTGGAAACACCATATATTTT.

The chain combines TRBV19 with TRBJ1-2, with D perhaps matching TRBD1 (6 bases). Germline loops: CDR1 LNHDA, CDR2 SQIVND (reference sequence). CDR3 size: 13 residues. V was pared by 5 bases and J by 4 bases, with 11 bases between. The CDR3 DNA reads as TGTGCCAGTAGTCGGGGGCAGATCTATGGCTACACCTTC. Translation gives CASSRGQIYGYTF.

This rearrangement joins TRBV14 to TRBJ2-7, with 15 bases that match TRBD2. V was pared by 4 bases and J by 2 bases, with 3 bases of the junction left unmatched. This CDR3 has 16 amino acids. Looked up from germline, CDR1 is SGHDN and CDR2 is FVKESK. The CDR3 sequence is CASSPWTSGRAYEQYF. The CDR3 DNA follows: TGTGCCAGCAGCCCTTGGACTAGCGGGAGGGCCTACGAGCAGTACTTC.